The rows below give T cell receptor beta chains drawn from one sample of a study of a mutant IDH1 vaccine in newly diagnosed glioma. Data came from immunoSEQ multiplex PCR; TCRdb stores just in-frame clones and leaves some out. Of about 51,000 clones listed, around 80% are singletons. These TCRs' antigens remain unknown. The source material was PBMCs, sampled from a glioma patient whose treatment included an IDH1 peptide vaccine. These receptors originate from a man aged 45 to 65 with glioma. Both conserved end residues are part of each CDR3. The order of the fields is J gene, D gene, clone size, V gene, CDR3 DNA, CDR3 protein. D genes are given only for firm matches. The size field is filled for only some rows; it gives once, few, many or a size class.

J: TRBJ2-5; D: -; size: -; V: TRBV9; DNA: TGTGCCAGCAGCGTAGTCGGCGGGGCTACTCACGGAGAGACCCAGTACTTC; CDR3: CASSVVGGATHGETQYF
J: TRBJ2-3; D: -; size: once; V: TRBV27; DNA: TGTGCCAGCAGTTTAAGAGTCAGGGAGAGCACAGATACGCAGTATTTT; CDR3: CASSLRVRESTDTQYF
J: TRBJ1-2; D: -; size: -; V: TRBV19; DNA: TGTGCCGGCGGCGGCCAGGGAAACTATGGCTACACCTTC; CDR3: CAGGGQGNYGYTF
J: TRBJ2-2; D: -; size: -; V: TRBV6-5; DNA: TGTGCCAGCAGCACGGGGAGCGGGGAGCTGTTTTTT; CDR3: CASSTGSGELFF
J: TRBJ1-1; D: -; size: -; V: TRBV7-9; DNA: TGTGCCAGCGCCTTGACATTAGCCGAAGGTGAAGCTTTCTTT; CDR3: CASALTLAEGEAFF
J: TRBJ1-1; D: -; size: -; V: TRBV27; DNA: TGTGCCAGCAGTTCCGGATATAACACTGAAGCTTTCTTT; CDR3: CASSSGYNTEAFF
J: TRBJ2-1; D: TRBD1; size: -; V: TRBV7-2; DNA: TGTGCCAGCGGTTCCAGGGACAGGGGTTACAATGAGCAGTTCTTC; CDR3: CASGSRDRGYNEQFF
J: TRBJ2-7; D: TRBD1; size: -; V: TRBV9; DNA: TGTGCCAGCAGCGTCGGACAGGGGGTTTCCTACGAGCAGTACTTC; CDR3: CASSVGQGVSYEQYF
J: TRBJ1-1; D: -; size: few; V: TRBV7-2; DNA: TGTGCCAGCAGCTTAGAGATGGGGGAGAACGGTGAAGCTTTCTTT; CDR3: CASSLEMGENGEAFF
J: TRBJ2-5; D: TRBD2; size: -; V: TRBV5-1; DNA: TGCGCCAGCAGCTTGGAACTAGCGGGGGGGCAGGAGACCCAGTACTTC; CDR3: CASSLELAGGQETQYF
J: TRBJ1-2; D: TRBD1; size: -; V: TRBV5-1; DNA: TGCGCCAGCAGCTTGGGAGGGGGCGGTAGCTATGGCTACACCTTC; CDR3: CASSLGGGGSYGYTF
J: TRBJ2-1; D: TRBD1; size: -; V: TRBV18; DNA: TGTGCCAGCTCCGACGAGGGGGCTTCCTACAATGAGCAGTTCTTC; CDR3: CASSDEGASYNEQFF
J: TRBJ2-7; D: -; size: -; V: TRBV5-1; DNA: TGCGCCAGCAGCTTGGCCCGGATTTCCGAGCAGTACTTC; CDR3: CASSLARISEQYF
J: TRBJ2-7; D: -; size: -; V: TRBV9; DNA: TGTGCCAGCAGCGGTAGTCTAGGGGCGAGCTCCTACGAGCAGTACTTC; CDR3: CASSGSLGASSYEQYF
J: TRBJ2-1; D: -; size: -; V: TRBV5-1; DNA: TGCGCCAGCAGCCCCCGCGGATGGGAATCGCCTTACAATGAGCAGTTCTTC; CDR3: CASSPRGWESPYNEQFF
J: TRBJ2-7; D: TRBD1; size: few; V: TRBV28; DNA: TGTGCCAGCAGTTCCCCTGGACAGGGGGCAAGCGAGCAGTACTTC; CDR3: CASSSPGQGASEQYF
J: TRBJ1-2; D: -; size: -; V: TRBV19; DNA: TGTGCCAGTACCCCTTCAGGGTGGGACTATGGCTACACCTTC; CDR3: CASTPSGWDYGYTF
J: TRBJ2-5; D: -; size: -; V: TRBV7-7; DNA: TGTGCTAGCAGCTCGACCTCTTGGCGGAGCCAAGAGACCCAGTACTTC; CDR3: CASSSTSWRSQETQYF
J: TRBJ1-6; D: -; size: -; V: TRBV5-6; DNA: TGTGCCAGCAGCCCGCGAGGGGATTCACCCCTCCACTTT; CDR3: CASSPRGDSPLHF
J: TRBJ2-2; D: -; size: -; V: TRBV11-2; DNA: TGTGCCAGCAGCCCCGGGACATCAAGTAACACCGGGGAGCTGTTTTTT; CDR3: CASSPGTSSNTGELFF
J: TRBJ1-5; D: -; size: -; V: TRBV25-1; DNA: TGTGCCAGCAGTGAGCGGGGACTTTATCAGCCCCAGCATTTT; CDR3: CASSERGLYQPQHF
J: TRBJ2-3; D: TRBD2; size: -; V: TRBV7-9; DNA: TGTGCCAGCAGCTCGACTAGCGGGGGGGCATCAGATACGCAGTATTTT; CDR3: CASSSTSGGASDTQYF
J: TRBJ1-5; D: -; size: -; V: TRBV18; DNA: TGTGCCAGCTCTCACAGGACAGCAGATCAGCCCCAGCATTTT; CDR3: CASSHRTADQPQHF
J: TRBJ1-2; D: -; size: few; V: TRBV29-1; DNA: TGCAGCGTTGTAGAACCGGGACTCTATGGCTACACCTTC; CDR3: CSVVEPGLYGYTF
J: TRBJ2-2; D: -; size: once; V: TRBV7-7; DNA: TGTGCTAGCTCCCTCCAGGGTACCACCGGGGAGCTGTTTTTT; CDR3: CASSLQGTTGELFF
J: TRBJ1-1; D: -; size: once; V: TRBV5-5; DNA: TGTGCCAGCAGCCAGCTAAGTGCCACTGAAGCTTTCTTT; CDR3: CASSQLSATEAFF
J: TRBJ1-2; D: TRBD1; size: -; V: TRBV6-5; DNA: TGTGCCAGCAGTTACTCGACAGGGTTCGGCTACACCTTC; CDR3: CASSYSTGFGYTF
J: TRBJ2-3; D: -; size: -; V: TRBV2; DNA: TGTGCCAGCAGTGAAGGAAGGGGTGGGGTGACAGATACGCAGTATTTT; CDR3: CASSEGRGGVTDTQYF
J: TRBJ1-1; D: TRBD1; size: few; V: TRBV6-5; DNA: TGTGCCAGCAGTTCCCGACAGGGCTGGAACACTGAAGCTTTCTTT; CDR3: CASSSRQGWNTEAFF
J: TRBJ1-4; D: -; size: -; V: TRBV19; DNA: TGTGCCAGTAGTTTCAGCCAGAGGGGGGAAAAACTGTTTTTT; CDR3: CASSFSQRGEKLFF
J: TRBJ2-3; D: -; size: -; V: TRBV30; DNA: TGTGCCTGGAGCAGTATCACAGATACGCAGTATTTT; CDR3: CAWSSITDTQYF